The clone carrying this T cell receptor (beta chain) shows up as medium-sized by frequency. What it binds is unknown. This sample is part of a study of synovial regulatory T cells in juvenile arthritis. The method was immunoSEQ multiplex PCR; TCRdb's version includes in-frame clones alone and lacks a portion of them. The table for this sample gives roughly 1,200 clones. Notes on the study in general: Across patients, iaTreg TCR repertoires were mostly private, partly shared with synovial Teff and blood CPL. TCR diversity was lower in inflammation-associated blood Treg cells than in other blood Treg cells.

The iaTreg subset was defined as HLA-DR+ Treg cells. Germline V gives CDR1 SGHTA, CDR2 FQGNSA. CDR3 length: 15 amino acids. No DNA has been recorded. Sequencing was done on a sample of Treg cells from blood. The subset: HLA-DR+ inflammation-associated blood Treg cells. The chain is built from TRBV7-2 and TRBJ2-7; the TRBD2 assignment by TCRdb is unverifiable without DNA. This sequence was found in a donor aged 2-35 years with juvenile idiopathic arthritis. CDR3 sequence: CASSRSGTSGGEQYF.